One and the same sample provided the 25 T cell receptor beta chains below, sequenced in a study of shared clonotypes between healthy human individuals. Only in-frame clones appear in the TCRdb table, and some are missing; sequencing was by immunoSEQ multiplex PCR. This table holds about 2 million clones, 85% to 95% found once. The sequenced sample consisted of naive CD4+ T cells sorted from blood. Subset meaning: CD45RA+ positively selected. All receptors come from a man between 18 and 35 years old in good health.

The V and J genes are TRBV27 and TRBJ2-7; 7 nucleotides match TRBD1. Unmatched junction bases numbered 10, after V lost 4 bases and J lost 4 bases. This CDR3 region has 15 residues. CDR1 and CDR2 from the germline V gene are MNHEY and SMNVEV (reference sequence). This CDR3 is CASSSVQGFWYEQYF. The CDR3 DNA is TGTGCCAGCAGTTCCGTACAGGGGTTTTGGTACGAGCAGTACTTC.

CDR3: CAWSLLSTGGESHGYTF. The CDR3 coding sequence is TGTGCCTGGAGCCTCCTGTCAACAGGGGGCGAGTCTCATGGCTACACCTTC. J is TRBJ1-2 and V is TRBV30; 9 positions agree with TRBD1. The CDR3 totals 17 residues. Germline trimming cut 3 bases from V and 6 bases from J; bases unmatched to any gene: 17. The V gene's germline CDR1 is GTSNPN and CDR2 SVGIG (reference sequence).

This rearrangement joins TRBV15 to TRBJ2-7; TRBD2 might be the D (5 bases). CDR1 LNHNV and CDR2 YYDKDF come from the germline V gene (reference sequence). With 3 bases removed from V and 2 bases from J, the gap between germline ends came to 17 bases. There are 16 residues in the CDR3. CDR3 DNA: TGTGCCACCAGCAGTTCGGGTCTAGCTGGGGCCTACGAGCAGTACTTC. It specifies CATSSSGLAGAYEQYF.

The gene calls are TRBV6-6 and TRBJ1-5, with unresolved D. In germline, CDR1 is MNHNY, CDR2 SVGAGI (reference sequence). CDR3 size: 14 residues. V was clipped by 7 bases and J by 0 bases, with 10 bases between them. CDR3 loop: CASTPENSNQPQHF. For the CDR3, the DNA is TGTGCCAGCACCCCAGAGAATAGCAATCAGCCCCAGCATTTT.

V usage is TRBV29-1 and J usage is TRBJ2-5; no definite D call. From germline, CDR1 is SQVTM and CDR2 ANQGSEA. CDR3 length: 13 amino acids. V shed 7 bases and J shed 1 base, with 13 bases lying between them. The CDR3 coding sequence is TGCAGCGCCCAAAGCTCGTCCCAAGAGACCCAGTACTTC. It translates to CSAQSSSQETQYF. Variable domain in full (rest from reference TRBV29-1 and TRBJ2-5): SAVISQKPSRDICQRGTSLTIQCQVDSQVTMMFWYRQQPGQSLTLIATANQGSEATYESGFVIDKFPISRPNLTFSTLTVSNMSPEDSSIYLCSAQSSSQETQYFGPGTRLLVL.

J is TRBJ1-4 and V is TRBV6-5; unclear D gene. Germline CDR1 MNHEY, CDR2 SVGAGI. This CDR3 is 15 amino acids long. V lost 5 bases to trimming and J lost 5 bases, with 15 bases between them. The DNA for the CDR3 is TGTGCCAGCAGTAGTCCGGCCGCGAGGAATGAAAAACTGTTTTTT. Residues: CASSSPAARNEKLFF.

The rearrangement joins TRBV5-6 to TRBJ1-6; D unclear. CDR1 SGHDT and CDR2 YYEEEE come from the germline V gene. Deletions cut 4 bases from V and 7 bases from J, with 9 bases between. The CDR3 has 13 residues. The CDR3 DNA is TGTGCCAGCAGCCTAGCAGAGAATTCACCCCTCCACTTT. This translates into CASSLAENSPLHF.

This rearrangement joins TRBV7-2 to TRBJ2-5; D call uncertain. V was cut by 6 bases and J by 2 bases, with 7 bases left in between. CDR3 size: 12 residues. Germline V gives CDR1 SGHTA, CDR2 FQGNSA. The CDR3 DNA sequence: TGTGCCAGCAGTCCGCTTCAAGAGACCCAGTACTTC. Its protein is CASSPLQETQYF.

The chain recombines TRBV5-4 with TRBJ2-7; D ambiguous. CDR3 length: 14 residues. The germline V gene has CDR1 SGHNT and CDR2 YYREEE (reference sequence). The V end lost 0 bases, the J end lost 2 bases, and 9 bases lay between the germline ends. Here the CDR3 DNA reads TGTGCCAGCAGCTTGGGGGCGGAAGCCTACGAGCAGTACTTC. Amino acid sequence: CASSLGAEAYEQYF.

The genes are TRBV6-6 and TRBJ1-6; 8 bases map to TRBD1. Germline V CDR1 and CDR2: MNHNY, SVGAGI (reference sequence). V lost 4 bases and J lost 10; bases outside the gene matches: 6. The CDR3 is made up of 14 amino acids. CDR3 in DNA: TGTGCCAGCAGTTCCGGGACAGGTGTATCACCCCTCCACTTT. Translating it yields CASSSGTGVSPLHF.

V gene TRBV4-3 combines with J gene TRBJ2-3; D remains unclear. The CDR3 loop spans 17 amino acids. The germline gives CDR1 LGHNA, CDR2 YSLEER. V was shortened by 4 bases and J by 0 bases, with 17 bases between the two germline ends. The CDR3 nucleotides read TGCGCCAGCAGCCGGCTACTGGGGAAGCCTAGCACAGATACGCAGTATTTT. This encodes CASSRLLGKPSTDTQYF.

The chain employs TRBV5-6 and TRBJ2-3; the D is unclear. The germline CDR1 and CDR2 sequences are SGHDT and YYEEEE. Trimming took off 3 bases at V and 2 bases at J, with 7 bases between the two ends. The CDR3 has 13 amino acids. For the CDR3, the DNA is TGTGCCAGCAGCTGGGGTGTCACAGATACGCAGTATTTT. It encodes CASSWGVTDTQYF.

V gene TRBV28 combines with J gene TRBJ1-5; 8 bases align to TRBD1. V shed 8 bases, J shed 9 bases, and the junction held 12 bases outside the gene matches. This CDR3 has 14 residues. Germline V CDR1 and CDR2: MDHEN, SYDVKM. This CDR3 reads CASYQGASDRPQHF. Written as DNA, the CDR3 is TGTGCCAGCTACCAGGGGGCTTCTGATAGGCCCCAGCATTTT.

This chain links TRBV29-1 with TRBJ2-2; D may be TRBD1 (6 bases). Between the trimmed V and J ends, which lost 1 base and 4 bases, there was a span of 10 bases. This CDR3 comprises 14 residues. Germline lookup yields CDR1 SQVTM and CDR2 ANQGSEA. The CDR3 DNA sequence: TGCAGCGTTGAAGCGGGCAGGGGCACCGGGGAGCTGTTTTTT. This gives the protein CSVEAGRGTGELFF.

This sequence joins TRBV4-3 and TRBJ2-7; 9 bases align to TRBD2. Germline-derived CDR1 and CDR2 are LGHNA and YSLEER. This CDR3 region has 15 residues. J was trimmed by 2 bases and V by 6 bases; bases with no gene match: 8. The CDR3 sequence: CASRNQLAGTYEQYF. For the CDR3, the DNA is TGCGCCAGCAGAAATCAGCTAGCGGGGACCTACGAGCAGTACTTC.

The rearrangement links TRBV13 to TRBJ2-7, with TRBD1 as a possible D gene (5 bases). The germline V gene has CDR1 PRHDT and CDR2 FYEKMQ (reference sequence). V lost 0 bases to trimming and J lost 5 bases, with 8 bases between them. The CDR3 totals 13 residues. In DNA form, the CDR3 reads TGTGCCAGCAGCTTAGGGGACAACCACGAGCAGTACTTC. Its translation is CASSLGDNHEQYF.

The chain combines TRBV7-2 with TRBJ2-7; maybe TRBD1 (6 bases). The CDR3 has 13 residues. The V end was cut by 5 bases, the J end by 3 bases, with 11 bases between. The germline V gene has CDR1 SGHTA and CDR2 FQGNSA. The CDR3 DNA follows: TGTGCCAGCAGCCAGTCACAGGGCTACGAGCAGTACTTC. The encoded protein is CASSQSQGYEQYF.

The chain couples TRBV27 to TRBJ1-6; the D is unclear. Germline-derived CDR1 and CDR2 are MNHEY and SMNVEV (reference sequence). This CDR3 has 16 residues. The V gene lost 6 bases and the J gene lost 0 bases, with 12 bases spanning the gap. The CDR3 sequence: CASRRRPGSYNSPLHF. The DNA for the CDR3 is TGTGCCAGCAGACGACGCCCGGGCTCCTATAATTCACCCCTCCACTTT.

The chain uses TRBV6-6 and TRBJ2-7, with D possibly being TRBD2 (5 bases). CDR3 size: 13 residues. Germline-derived CDR1 and CDR2 are MNHNY and SVGAGI (reference sequence). The ends were cut back, 0 bases at V and 6 bases at J, with 9 bases in the middle. CDR3 loop: CASSYSGVVEQYF. The CDR3 nucleotides are TGTGCCAGCAGTTACTCCGGGGTGGTCGAGCAGTACTTC.

This clone was seen once. The V and J genes are TRBV11-2 and TRBJ1-1; 8 bases fit TRBD1. V dropped 5 bases and J dropped 1; count of bases not matched to a gene: 6. Germline V CDR1 and CDR2: SGHAT, FQNNGV. This CDR3 is built from 15 residues. The CDR3 DNA reads TGTGCCAGCAGCCCCCGGACAGGGACGAACACTGAAGCTTTCTTT. Residues: CASSPRTGTNTEAFF.

The chain employs TRBV13 and TRBJ2-5; a possible D gene is TRBD1 (6 bases). The germline V gene encodes CDR1 PRHDT and CDR2 FYEKMQ (reference sequence). The CDR3 has 16 residues. Trimming took 3 bases from V and 5 from J, leaving 19 bases between them. CDR3 amino acids: CASSFGTLKPPETQYF. In DNA form, the CDR3 reads TGTGCCAGCAGCTTTGGGACACTAAAACCCCCGGAGACCCAGTACTTC.

V gene TRBV30 combines with J gene TRBJ1-1, with unresolved D. Germline V CDR1 and CDR2: GTSNPN, SVGIG (reference sequence). There are 14 residues in the CDR3. V was pared by 2 bases and J by 4 bases, with 14 bases between. CDR3 DNA: TGTGCCTGGAGTAAAGGGCTGCTGGGCACTGAAGCTTTCTTT. This sequence encodes CAWSKGLLGTEAFF.

V and J are TRBV4-1 and TRBJ1-2, with TRBD1 as a possible D gene (6 bases). V was pared by 2 bases and J by 5 bases, with 24 bases between. CDR3 length equals 18 residues. The germline CDR1 and CDR2 sequences are MGHRA and YSYEKL. The CDR3 coding sequence is TGCGCCAGCAGCCAATCCCCAGGGGCCATCAATCCTCCTTATGGCTACACCTTC. Protein product: CASSQSPGAINPPYGYTF.

This chain links TRBV19 with TRBJ2-5; D ambiguous. Germline V gene data show CDR1 as LNHDA and CDR2 as SQIVND (reference sequence). V dropped 6 bases and J dropped 5 bases, with 19 bases sitting between them. The CDR3 has 15 residues. CDR3 loop: CASRRSLGVAETQYF. The CDR3 DNA reads TGTGCCAGTAGGCGCAGTCTAGGCGTGGCGGAGACCCAGTACTTC.

V gene TRBV30 combines with J gene TRBJ1-4; D remains ambiguous. Germline assignment: CDR1 GTSNPN and CDR2 SVGIG (reference sequence). Between the trimmed V and J ends, which lost 1 base and 4 bases, there was a span of 7 bases. CDR3 length: 13 amino acids. The CDR3 reads CAWSGVLNEKLFF. CDR3 coding DNA: TGTGCCTGGAGTGGGGTCCTTAATGAAAAACTGTTTTTT.